What follows describes a single T cell receptor beta chain. This sample is part of a study of blood T cell repertoires in COVID-19. The CDR3 is made up of 16 amino acids. CDR1 is MGHRA and CDR2 is YSYEKL in the germline V gene. V lost 5 bases and J 4 bases, leaving 21 bases between the germline ends. Original data processing: Scientists estimated how many nucleated cells there were by amplifying reference gene primers. The protocol was immunoSEQ multiplex PCR, while the TCRdb copy is restricted to in-frame clones and leaves out a portion. The V and J calls and clone size are taken from that table; D and trimming were inferred from the DNA. The sample lists more than 95,000 clones, about 89% occurring once.

The rearrangement links TRBV4-1 to TRBJ2-7, with D possibly TRBD2 on 6 matching bases. The source of this sequence is a human donor in a cohort sampled during active COVID-19. Sample: peripheral blood. The CDR3 DNA reads as TGCGCCAGCAGCACCGCCCCTACGGGAGCCTTGTACGAGCAGTACTTC. Its protein product is CASSTAPTGALYEQYF.